A single sample gave rise to the 23 T cell receptor beta chains below, sequenced in a study of control samples from healthy donors and cancer patients. The protocol was immunoSEQ multiplex PCR, while the TCRdb copy is restricted to in-frame clones and leaves out a portion. The sample carries 75,000 to 100,000 clones, around nine tenths recorded once. Sequenced: blood. These receptors were collected from a man between 25 and 39 years old in good health.

The V and J genes are TRBV7-2 and TRBJ1-6; D is uncertain. The CDR3 spans 13 residues. Germline-derived CDR1 and CDR2 are SGHTA and FQGNSA. The germline V and J ends were trimmed by 5 bases and 11 bases, with 13 bases remaining between them. The CDR3 DNA follows: TGTGCCAGCAGCGCGCCCTATTTGCCACCCCTCCACTTT. Translated: CASSAPYLPPLHF.

This chain links TRBV4-2 with TRBJ2-3; the D gene is possibly TRBD1 (5 bases). This CDR3 spans 19 amino acids. CDR1 LGHNA and CDR2 YNFKEQ come from the germline V gene. Between the trimmed V and J ends, which lost 3 bases and 3 bases, there was a span of 25 bases. CDR3 protein: CASSQIISPPRDETDTQYF. The CDR3 nucleotides read TGTGCCAGCAGCCAGATAATCTCGCCGCCCAGGGATGAGACAGATACGCAGTATTTT.

This chain links TRBV24-1 with TRBJ2-3; TRBD1 is a possible D gene (5 bases). Germline lookup yields CDR1 KGHDR and CDR2 SFDVKD. The CDR3 consists of 13 residues. The V end lost 3 bases, the J end lost 6 bases, and 9 bases lay between the germline ends. Here the CDR3 DNA reads TGTGCCACCAGTGATGCAGGGTGGGATACGCAGTATTTT. Protein: CATSDAGWDTQYF.

The chain combines TRBV6-2 or TRBV6-3 with TRBJ2-1; D remains unclear. Trimming stripped 4 bases from V and 6 bases from J, with 4 bases between. The CDR3 loop spans 11 amino acids. Germline CDR1 and CDR2: MNHEY and SVGEGT. CDR3 protein: CASSFLNEQFF. CDR3 bases: TGTGCCAGCAGTTTCCTCAATGAGCAGTTCTTC.

This clone was seen just once. The chain is built from TRBV18 and TRBJ2-7; D assignment may be TRBD1 or TRBD2 (5 bases each). Germline V gene sequence: CDR1 KGHSH, CDR2 LQKENI. V was trimmed by 0 bases and J by 4 bases, leaving 7 bases between them. CDR3 size: 13 residues. This CDR3 is CASSPPGRYEQYF. Written as DNA, the CDR3 is TGTGCCAGCTCACCACCGGGACGATACGAGCAGTACTTC.

CDR3 coding DNA: TGCGCCAGCAGCTTGAGAACCTTTGACAGCGAGCAGTACTTC. Translated: CASSLRTFDSEQYF. The rearrangement joins TRBV5-1 to TRBJ2-7, with D perhaps TRBD1 (5 bases). The V gene lost 1 base and the J gene lost 6 bases, with 14 bases spanning the gap. Germline lookup yields CDR1 SGHRS and CDR2 YFSETQ. This CDR3 has 14 residues. Combining the CDR3 with reference TRBV5-1 and TRBJ2-7 gives the whole variable domain KAGVTQTPRYLIKTRGQQVTLSCSPISGHRSVSWYQQTPGQGLQFLFEYFSETQRNKGNFPGRFSGRQFSNSRSEMNVSTLELGDSALYLCASSLRTFDSEQYFGPGTRLTVT.

The CDR3: CASSEFNEGDYGYTF. In DNA form, the CDR3 reads TGTGCCAGCAGTGAATTTAATGAGGGAGACTATGGCTACACCTTC. The chain links TRBV25-1 to TRBJ1-2; D remains ambiguous. V gave up 1 base and J gave up 3 bases, with 12 bases separating them. CDR3 length: 15 residues. Germline V CDR1 and CDR2: MGHDK, SYGVNS.

The J gene is TRBJ2-1, the V gene TRBV4-1, with 7 bases identical to TRBD1. The CDR3 spans 18 residues. Germline assignment: CDR1 MGHRA and CDR2 YSYEKL. V lost 0 bases, J lost 7 bases, and 15 bases stayed unmatched. The CDR3 region has the DNA TGCGCCAGCAGCCAAGAAGACTGGCGAGACCCCAGGGGGAATGAGCAGTTCTTC. It is translated as CASSQEDWRDPRGNEQFF.

The chain links TRBV5-1 to TRBJ2-7; TRBD1 aligns across 12 bases. CDR3 length equals 16 residues. Trimming at V came to 5 bases and at J to 0 bases, leaving 6 bases not matched to a gene. In germline, CDR1 is SGHRS, CDR2 YFSETQ. DNA for the CDR3: TGCGCCAGCAGTCTGGGGGGACAGGGGGCCTCCTACGAGCAGTACTTC. This translates into CASSLGGQGASYEQYF.

The V gene is TRBV28, the J gene TRBJ1-5, with 12 nucleotides matching TRBD1. V lost 8 bases and J lost 7; bases outside the gene matches: 9. This CDR3 has 15 amino acids. Germline CDR1 reads MDHEN; CDR2 reads SYDVKM. CDR3 protein: CASGSGTGGWQPQHF. CDR3 bases: TGTGCCAGCGGTTCCGGGACAGGGGGCTGGCAGCCCCAGCATTTT. Full variable domain (missing parts from reference TRBV28 and TRBJ1-5): DVKVTQSSRYLVKRTGEKVFLECVQDMDHENMFWYRQDPGLGLRLIYFSYDVKMKEKGDIPEGYSVSREKKERFSLILESASTNQTSMYLCASGSGTGGWQPQHFGDGTRLSIL.

This clone was seen a few times. CDR3 region: CASSKQGNSNQPQHF. The DNA of the CDR3 is TGTGCCAGCAGTAAACAGGGAAATAGCAATCAGCCCCAGCATTTT. The V call is TRBV2, the J call TRBJ1-5; D may be TRBD1 (6 bases). Germline loops: CDR1 SNHLY, CDR2 FYNNEI. The CDR3 length is 15 residues. Trimming pared 5 bases from V and 0 bases from J, leaving 11 bases between. Combining the CDR3 with reference TRBV2 and TRBJ1-5 gives the whole variable domain EPEVTQTPSHQVTQMGQEVILRCVPISNHLYFYWYRQILGQKVEFLVSFYNNEISEKSEIFDDQFSVERPDGSNFTLKIRSTKLEDSAMYFCASSKQGNSNQPQHFGDGTRLSIL.

The rearrangement joins TRBV6-5 to TRBJ1-6, with D unclear. The V gene's germline CDR1 is MNHEY and CDR2 SVGAGI. Trimming removed 0 bases from V and 10 bases from J, with 16 bases in between. The CDR3 is made up of 16 amino acids. The CDR3 region is CASSYSNSPVGSPLHF. The CDR3 DNA follows: TGTGCCAGCAGTTACTCGAATTCTCCCGTGGGATCACCCCTCCACTTT.

V and J are TRBV3-1 (or the pseudogene TRBV3-2) and TRBJ2-3, with 11 bases fitting TRBD2. CDR1 is LGHDT, CDR2 YNNKEL, per germline (reference sequence). J was trimmed by 0 bases and V by 1 base; bases with no gene match: 12. The length of the CDR3 is 20 residues. In DNA form, the CDR3 reads TGTGCCAGCAGCCAAGGCCCCAGGACTAGCGGGCGACCTAGCACAGATACGCAGTATTTT. It translates to CASSQGPRTSGRPSTDTQYF.

This sequence joins TRBV24-1 and TRBJ2-5, with 7 nucleotides matching TRBD2. V shed 0 bases, J shed 5 bases, and the junction held 5 bases outside the gene matches. In germline, CDR1 is KGHDR, CDR2 SFDVKD. The CDR3 has 15 residues. CDR3 bases: TGTGCCACCAGTGATTTGCAGGGAGGGTGGGAGACCCAGTACTTC. Translation gives CATSDLQGGWETQYF.

The chain is built from TRBV12-3 or TRBV12-4 and TRBJ2-3; D is unresolved. Trimming stripped 5 bases from V and 6 bases from J, with 6 bases between. This CDR3 has 11 residues. CDR3 sequence: CASSLWDTQYF. As DNA, the CDR3 is TGTGCCAGCAGTCTTTGGGATACGCAGTATTTT.

This rearrangement joins TRBV30 to TRBJ2-7; TRBD2 might be the D (6 bases). The ends were cut back, 4 bases at V and 5 bases at J, with 18 bases in the middle. The CDR3 spans 14 residues. The germline V gene has CDR1 GTSNPN and CDR2 SVGIG (reference sequence). The CDR3 sequence is CAWTRGISGHEQYF. In DNA, the CDR3 is TGTGCCTGGACTCGTGGAATTAGCGGCCACGAGCAGTACTTC.

This clone was seen only once. The chain has TRBV3-1 (or the pseudogene TRBV3-2) and TRBJ2-1; TRBD1 is a possible D gene (6 bases). Germline CDR1 and CDR2: LGHDT and YNNKEL (reference sequence). V lost 3 bases and J 2 bases, leaving 14 bases between the germline ends. The CDR3 extends over 16 amino acids. CDR3 sequence (DNA): TGTGCCAGCAGCCATCCGGGACATCGAGCCTACAATGAGCAGTTCTTC. It codes for CASSHPGHRAYNEQFF.

In nucleotides, the CDR3 is TGTGCCTGGACGGTCAAAAGGGGACAGGGAAATCAGCCCCAGCATTTT. This gives the protein CAWTVKRGQGNQPQHF. The J gene is TRBJ1-5, the V gene TRBV30; 9 bases map to TRBD1. The CDR3 runs to 16 residues. V shed 4 bases, J shed 4 bases, and the junction held 11 bases outside the gene matches. Germline V gene sequence: CDR1 GTSNPN, CDR2 SVGIG (reference sequence).

J is TRBJ2-7 and V is TRBV29-1, with unresolved D. This CDR3 has 13 residues. Germline values: CDR1 SQVTM, CDR2 ANQGSEA. Between the trimmed V and J ends, which lost 7 bases and 5 bases, there was a span of 18 bases. CDR3 DNA sequence: TGCAGCGCTTCGTCAGGTTCCGTCAACGAGCAGTACTTC. Its translation is CSASSGSVNEQYF.

This sequence joins TRBV11-3 and TRBJ2-2; TRBD2 matches 13 bases. Unmatched junction bases numbered 9, after V lost 4 bases and J lost 7 bases. This CDR3 has 17 residues. Germline lookup yields CDR1 SGHNT and CDR2 YENEEA. CDR3 protein: CASSSAGLAGSIGELFF. CDR3 sequence (DNA): TGTGCCAGCAGCTCCGCGGGACTAGCGGGAAGTATCGGGGAGCTGTTTTTT.

V is TRBV24-1 and J is TRBJ1-1; D may be TRBD1 (5 bases). Trimming took 5 bases from V and 5 from J, leaving 14 bases between them. The CDR3 covers 14 residues. Looked up from germline, CDR1 is KGHDR and CDR2 is SFDVKD. CDR3 sequence: CATSGAGRKTEAFF. CDR3 DNA sequence: TGTGCCACCAGTGGGGCAGGGCGTAAGACTGAAGCTTTCTTT.

The gene calls are TRBV27 and TRBJ2-3; D call uncertain. V lost 6 bases to trimming and J lost 1 base, with 8 bases between them. The germline V gene encodes CDR1 MNHEY and CDR2 SMNVEV (reference sequence). There are 13 residues in the CDR3. The CDR3 protein is CASRSLGTDTQYF. The CDR3 DNA is TGTGCCAGCAGATCCCTGGGCACAGATACGCAGTATTTT.

The rearrangement links TRBV9 to TRBJ2-7; 12 positions match TRBD2. Germline V gives CDR1 SGDLS, CDR2 YYNGEE. The CDR3 is 15 amino acids. The V gene end was trimmed by 4 bases and the J gene end by 6 bases; junction bases not matched to a gene: 8. In DNA form, the CDR3 reads TGTGCCAGCAGCCCCCTAGCGGGGGGGGGCGTCGAGCAGTACTTC. Translating it yields CASSPLAGGGVEQYF.